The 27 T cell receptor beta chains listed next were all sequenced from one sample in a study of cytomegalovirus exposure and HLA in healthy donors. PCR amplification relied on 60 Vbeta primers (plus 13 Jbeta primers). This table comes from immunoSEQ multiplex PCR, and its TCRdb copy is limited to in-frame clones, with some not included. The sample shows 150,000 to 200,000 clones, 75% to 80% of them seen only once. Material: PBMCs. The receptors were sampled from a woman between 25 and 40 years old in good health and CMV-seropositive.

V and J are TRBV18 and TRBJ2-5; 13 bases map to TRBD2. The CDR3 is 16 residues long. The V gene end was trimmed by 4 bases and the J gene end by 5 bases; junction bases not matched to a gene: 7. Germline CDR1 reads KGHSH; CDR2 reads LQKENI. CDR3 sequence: CASSLGLAGFGETQYF. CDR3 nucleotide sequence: TGTGCCAGCTCACTGGGACTAGCGGGGTTCGGCGAGACCCAGTACTTC.

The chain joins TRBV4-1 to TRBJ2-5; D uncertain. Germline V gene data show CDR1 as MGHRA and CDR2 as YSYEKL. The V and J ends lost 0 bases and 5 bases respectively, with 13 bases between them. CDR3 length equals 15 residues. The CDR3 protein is CASSQDLPGRETQYF. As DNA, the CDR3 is TGCGCCAGCAGCCAAGATCTCCCGGGTAGGGAGACCCAGTACTTC.

CDR3 sequence (DNA): TGTGCCAGTAGTCGTCTAGCGGGAGGGGAGCTGTTTTTT. It is translated as CASSRLAGGELFF. This chain connects TRBV19 to TRBJ2-2; 9 bases fit TRBD2. V lost 5 bases and J lost 8; bases outside the gene matches: 3. Germline values: CDR1 LNHDA, CDR2 SQIVND (reference sequence). The CDR3 length is 13 residues.

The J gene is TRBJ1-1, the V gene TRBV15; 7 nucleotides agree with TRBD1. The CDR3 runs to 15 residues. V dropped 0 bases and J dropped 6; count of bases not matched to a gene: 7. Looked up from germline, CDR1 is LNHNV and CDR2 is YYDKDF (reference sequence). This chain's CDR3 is CATSRERGRPAEAFF. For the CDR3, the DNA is TGTGCCACCAGCAGAGAGAGGGGGCGCCCCGCTGAAGCTTTCTTT.

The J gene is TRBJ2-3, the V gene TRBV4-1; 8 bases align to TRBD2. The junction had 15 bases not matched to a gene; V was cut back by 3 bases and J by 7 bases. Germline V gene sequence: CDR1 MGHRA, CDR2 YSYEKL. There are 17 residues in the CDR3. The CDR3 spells CASSHPSPGLVLNTQYF. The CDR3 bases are TGCGCCAGCAGCCACCCAAGTCCGGGACTAGTTCTTAATACGCAGTATTTT.

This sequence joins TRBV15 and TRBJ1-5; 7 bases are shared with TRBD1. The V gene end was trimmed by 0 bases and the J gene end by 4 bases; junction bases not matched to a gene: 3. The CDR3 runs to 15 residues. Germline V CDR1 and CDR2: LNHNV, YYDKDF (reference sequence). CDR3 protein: CATSRERGLNQPQHF. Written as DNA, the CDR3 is TGTGCCACCAGCAGAGAAAGGGGGCTGAATCAGCCCCAGCATTTT.

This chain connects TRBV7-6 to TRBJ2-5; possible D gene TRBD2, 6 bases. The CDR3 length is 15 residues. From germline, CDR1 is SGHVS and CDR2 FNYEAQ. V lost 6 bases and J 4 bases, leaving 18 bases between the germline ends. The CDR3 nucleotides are TGTGCCAGCAGGTCCGTCCGGGGAGGAGGAGAGACCCAGTACTTC. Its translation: CASRSVRGGGETQYF. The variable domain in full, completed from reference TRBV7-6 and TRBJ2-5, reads GAGVSQSPRYKVTKRGQDVALRCDPISGHVSLYWYRQALGQGPEFLTYFNYEAQQDKSGLPNDRFSAERPEGSISTLTIQRTEQRDSAMYRCASRSVRGGGETQYFGPGTRLLVL.

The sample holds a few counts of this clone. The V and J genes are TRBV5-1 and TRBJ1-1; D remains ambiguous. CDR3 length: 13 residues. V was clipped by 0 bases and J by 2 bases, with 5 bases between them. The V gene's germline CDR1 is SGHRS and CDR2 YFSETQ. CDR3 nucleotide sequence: TGCGCCAGCAGCTTGGTCCTCAACACTGAAGCTTTCTTT. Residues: CASSLVLNTEAFF.

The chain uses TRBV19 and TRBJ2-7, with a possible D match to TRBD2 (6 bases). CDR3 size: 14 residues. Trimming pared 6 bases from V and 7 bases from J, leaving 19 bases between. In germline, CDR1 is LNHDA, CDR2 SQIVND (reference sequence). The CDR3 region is CASSGGAGLGEQYF. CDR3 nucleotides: TGTGCCAGTAGCGGAGGGGCTGGACTTGGGGAGCAGTACTTC.

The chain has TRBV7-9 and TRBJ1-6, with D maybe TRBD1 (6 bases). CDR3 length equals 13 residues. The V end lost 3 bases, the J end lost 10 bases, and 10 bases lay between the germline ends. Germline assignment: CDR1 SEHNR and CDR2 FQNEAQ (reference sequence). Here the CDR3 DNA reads TGTGCCAGCAGCTTGGGGGGGCAATCACCCCTCCACTTT. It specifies CASSLGGQSPLHF.

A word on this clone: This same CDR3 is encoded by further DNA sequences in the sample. CDR3 sequence: CASSLGLAGGQETQYF. The DNA of the CDR3 is TGCGCCAGCAGCTTAGGACTAGCGGGGGGCCAAGAGACCCAGTACTTC. This chain joins TRBV5-1 and TRBJ2-5; 14 bases fit TRBD2. The CDR3 is made up of 16 amino acids. Germline CDR1 SGHRS, CDR2 YFSETQ. The trim removed 2 bases at V and 1 base at J, leaving 1 base unmatched. Supplemented by reference TRBV5-1 and TRBJ2-5, the full variable domain reads KAGVTQTPRYLIKTRGQQVTLSCSPISGHRSVSWYQQTPGQGLQFLFEYFSETQRNKGNFPGRFSGRQFSNSRSEMNVSTLELGDSALYLCASSLGLAGGQETQYFGPGTRLLVL.

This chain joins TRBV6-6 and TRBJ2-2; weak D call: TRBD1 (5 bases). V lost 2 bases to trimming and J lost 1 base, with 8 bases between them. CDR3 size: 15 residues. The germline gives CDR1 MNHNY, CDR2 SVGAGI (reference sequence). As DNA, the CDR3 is TGTGCCAGCAGTTACGACGGACAGAACACCGGGGAGCTGTTTTTT. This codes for CASSYDGQNTGELFF.

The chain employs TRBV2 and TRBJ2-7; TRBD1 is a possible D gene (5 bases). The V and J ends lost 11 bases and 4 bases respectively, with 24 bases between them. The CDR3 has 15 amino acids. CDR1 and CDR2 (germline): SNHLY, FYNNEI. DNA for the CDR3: TGTGCCGGCAATGGGGCGGCACAGGTAAAGTACGAGCAGTACTTC. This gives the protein CAGNGAAQVKYEQYF.

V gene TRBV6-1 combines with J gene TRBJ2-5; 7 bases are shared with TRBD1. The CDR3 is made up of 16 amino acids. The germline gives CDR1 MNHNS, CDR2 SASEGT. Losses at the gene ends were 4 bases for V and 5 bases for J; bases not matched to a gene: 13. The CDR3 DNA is TGTGCCAGCAGTGGAGCACCGGGACAGCACCGCGAGACCCAGTACTTC. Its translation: CASSGAPGQHRETQYF.

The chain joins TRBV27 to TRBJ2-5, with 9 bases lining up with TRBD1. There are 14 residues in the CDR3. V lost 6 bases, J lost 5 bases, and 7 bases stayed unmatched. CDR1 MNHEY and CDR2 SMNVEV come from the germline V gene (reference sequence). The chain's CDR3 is CASRLQGARETQYF. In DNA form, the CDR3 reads TGTGCCAGCAGACTACAGGGGGCTAGGGAGACCCAGTACTTC.

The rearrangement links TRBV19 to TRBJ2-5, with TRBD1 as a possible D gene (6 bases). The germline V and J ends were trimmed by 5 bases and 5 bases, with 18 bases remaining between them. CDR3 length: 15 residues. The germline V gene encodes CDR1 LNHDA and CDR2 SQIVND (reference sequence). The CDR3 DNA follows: TGTGCCAGTAGTTTTTTGGGGGCCGCGTGGGAGACCCAGTACTTC. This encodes CASSFLGAAWETQYF.

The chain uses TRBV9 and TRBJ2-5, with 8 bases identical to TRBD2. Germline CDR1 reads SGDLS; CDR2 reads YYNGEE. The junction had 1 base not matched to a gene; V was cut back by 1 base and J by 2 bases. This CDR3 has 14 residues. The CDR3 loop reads CASSVSGSQETQYF. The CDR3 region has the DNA TGTGCCAGCAGCGTAAGCGGGAGTCAAGAGACCCAGTACTTC.

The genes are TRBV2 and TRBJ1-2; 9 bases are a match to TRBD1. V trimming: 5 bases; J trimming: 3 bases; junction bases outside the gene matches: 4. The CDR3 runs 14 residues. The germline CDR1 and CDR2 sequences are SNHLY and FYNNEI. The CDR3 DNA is TGTGCCAGCAGTTTGGACAGGGGTTACTATGGCTACACCTTC. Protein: CASSLDRGYYGYTF. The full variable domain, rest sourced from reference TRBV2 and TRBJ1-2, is EPEVTQTPSHQVTQMGQEVILRCVPISNHLYFYWYRQILGQKVEFLVSFYNNEISEKSEIFDDQFSVERPDGSNFTLKIRSTKLEDSAMYFCASSLDRGYYGYTFGSGTRLTVV.

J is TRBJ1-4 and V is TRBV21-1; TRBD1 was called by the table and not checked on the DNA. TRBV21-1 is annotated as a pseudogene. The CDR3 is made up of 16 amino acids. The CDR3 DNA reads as TGTGCCAGCAGCAAAAGTGAGACAGTCTACGGTGAAAAACTGTTTTTT. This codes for CASSKSETVYGEKLFF.

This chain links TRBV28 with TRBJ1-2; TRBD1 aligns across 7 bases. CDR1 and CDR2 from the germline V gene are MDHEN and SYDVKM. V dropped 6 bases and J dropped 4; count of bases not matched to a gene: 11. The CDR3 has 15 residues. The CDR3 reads CASSPPTGAAYGYTF. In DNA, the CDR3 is TGTGCCAGCAGCCCCCCCACAGGGGCGGCCTATGGCTACACCTTC.

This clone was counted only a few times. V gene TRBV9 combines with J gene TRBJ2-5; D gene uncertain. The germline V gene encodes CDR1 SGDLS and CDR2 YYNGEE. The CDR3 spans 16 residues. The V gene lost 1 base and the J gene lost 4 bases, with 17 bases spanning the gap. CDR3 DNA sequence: TGTGCCAGCAGCGTATGGCCGGGTTCGGAAGGAGAGACCCAGTACTTC. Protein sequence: CASSVWPGSEGETQYF.

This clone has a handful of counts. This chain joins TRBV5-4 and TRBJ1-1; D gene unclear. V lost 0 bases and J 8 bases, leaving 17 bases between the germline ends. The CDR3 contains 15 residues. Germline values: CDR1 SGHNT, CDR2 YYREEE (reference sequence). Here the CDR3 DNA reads TGTGCCAGCAGCTTGGGTGGCGATGGAGGATACGAAGCTTTCTTT. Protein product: CASSLGGDGGYEAFF.

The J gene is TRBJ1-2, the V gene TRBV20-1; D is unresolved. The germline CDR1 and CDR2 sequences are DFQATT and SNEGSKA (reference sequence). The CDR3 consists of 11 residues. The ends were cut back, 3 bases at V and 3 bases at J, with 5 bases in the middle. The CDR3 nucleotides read TGCAGTGCTAGTAGTGACTATGGCTACACCTTC. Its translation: CSASSDYGYTF.

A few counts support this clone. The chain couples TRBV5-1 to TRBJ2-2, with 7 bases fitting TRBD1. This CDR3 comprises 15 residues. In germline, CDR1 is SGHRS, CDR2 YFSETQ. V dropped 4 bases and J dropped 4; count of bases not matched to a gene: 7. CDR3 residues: CASSRTAGGTGELFF. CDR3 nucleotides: TGCGCCAGCAGCCGAACGGCAGGGGGCACCGGGGAGCTGTTTTTT.

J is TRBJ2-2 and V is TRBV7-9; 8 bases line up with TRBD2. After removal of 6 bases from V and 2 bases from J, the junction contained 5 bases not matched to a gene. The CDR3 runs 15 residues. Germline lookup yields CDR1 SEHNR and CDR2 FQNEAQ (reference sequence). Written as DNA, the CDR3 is TGTGCCAGCAGAAGCGGGAGCTATAACACCGGGGAGCTGTTTTTT. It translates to CASRSGSYNTGELFF. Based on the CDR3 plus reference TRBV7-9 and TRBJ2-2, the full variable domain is DTGVSQNPRHKITKRGQNVTFRCDPISEHNRLYWYRQTLGQGPEFLTYFQNEAQLEKSRLLSDRFSAERPKGSFSTLEIQRTEQGDSAMYLCASRSGSYNTGELFFGEGSRLTVL.

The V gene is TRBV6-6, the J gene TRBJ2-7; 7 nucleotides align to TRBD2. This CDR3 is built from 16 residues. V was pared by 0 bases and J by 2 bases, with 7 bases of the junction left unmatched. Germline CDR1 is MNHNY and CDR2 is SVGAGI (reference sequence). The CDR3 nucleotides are TGTGCCAGCAGTTACTCGACTGCCCGGGAGGCCTACGAGCAGTACTTC. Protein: CASSYSTAREAYEQYF.

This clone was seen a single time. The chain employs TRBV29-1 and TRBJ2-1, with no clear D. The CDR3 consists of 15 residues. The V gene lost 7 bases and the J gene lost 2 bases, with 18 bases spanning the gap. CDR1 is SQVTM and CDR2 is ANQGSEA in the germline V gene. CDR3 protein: CSAQLSSLAYNEQFF. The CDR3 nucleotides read TGCAGCGCCCAATTGTCCTCCTTAGCCTACAATGAGCAGTTCTTC.